Listed below are T cell receptor beta chains from one sample, sequenced in a study of post-analysis software for immune sequencing data. TCRdb re-called the PCR reads through MiXCR, storing one row per CDR3 protein. The sample records 800,000 to 950,000 distinct CDR3 sequences, approximately 57% being singletons. Sequenced sample: blood. Receptors were obtained from a girl under 18 with multiple sclerosis. Both conserved end residues are part of each CDR3. D genes are given only for firm matches. Size is stated for part of the rows, as once, few or many counts, or as a class when the clone is expanded.

D | J | size | V | DNA | CDR3
TRBD1 | TRBJ2-7 | . | TRBV7-2 | TGTGCCAGCAGCTTAGGGGTTGGGACAGGGAACGAGCAGTACTTC | CASSLGVGTGNEQYF
. | TRBJ1-4 | . | TRBV20-1 | TGCAGTGGTTCGTTTAATGAAAAACTGTTTTTT | CSGSFNEKLFF
TRBD2 | TRBJ2-3 | few | TRBV4-2 | TGTGCCAGCAGCCTTGCGGGGGTTTCAGCAGATACGCAGTATTTT | CASSLAGVSADTQYF
TRBD1 | TRBJ2-3 | . | TRBV12-3/TRBV12-4 | TGTGCCAGCAGTTTTCTTTCTGGGACAGGGACTAGCACAGATACGCAGTATTTT | CASSFLSGTGTSTDTQYF
. | TRBJ1-2 | few | TRBV29-1 | TGCAGCGTTGAAGAACAAAACTGGAAACACACCTTC | CSVEEQNWKHTF
TRBD2 | TRBJ2-1 | . | TRBV29-1 | TGCAGCGTAGACCGACTAGCGGATTCCTACAATGAGCAGTTCTTC | CSVDRLADSYNEQFF
. | TRBJ2-5 | . | TRBV7-3 | TGTGCCAGCAGCCGTGGGTCCGAAGAGACCCAGTACTTC | CASSRGSEETQYF
. | TRBJ2-7 | . | TRBV6-1 | TGTGCCAGCAGTGGGGCCCTAGGAAGCTACGAGCAGTACTTC | CASSGALGSYEQYF
TRBD2 | TRBJ2-7 | few | TRBV29-1 | TGCAGCGTTGCGGGGTTAGCGGGAGACCCCTACGAGCAGTACTTC | CSVAGLAGDPYEQYF
. | TRBJ1-5 | . | TRBV18 | TGTGCCAGCGTCGAAGATCAGCGAGGAAATCAGCCCCAGCATTTT | CASVEDQRGNQPQHF
. | TRBJ2-5 | . | TRBV7-9 | TGTGCCAGCAGCTTAGGGGCCTTACTACGAGAGACCCAGTACTTC | CASSLGALLRETQYF
TRBD2 | TRBJ2-1 | few | TRBV6-2/TRBV6-3 | TGTGCCAGCAGTTACAGTGCCAGACTAGCGGGCCATGAGCAGTTCTTC | CASSYSARLAGHEQFF
. | TRBJ2-6 | few | TRBV2 | TGTGCCAGCGGCCTCGGAACAGGGACTGGGGCCAACGTCCTGACTTTC | CASGLGTGTGANVLTF
. | TRBJ2-1 | . | TRBV29-1 | TGCAGCGGAAGGACCCGGCGGGACACTTACAATGAGCAGTTCTTC | CSGRTRRDTYNEQFF
. | TRBJ2-2 | once | TRBV20-1 | TGCAGTGCCCCAGGAGACACCGGGGAGCTGTTTTTT | CSAPGDTGELFF
TRBD1 | TRBJ2-5 | . | TRBV5-1 | TGCGCCAGCAGCTTCGGGGACAGGAGCCAAGAGACCCAGTACTTC | CASSFGDRSQETQYF
. | TRBJ1-1 | . | TRBV12-3/TRBV12-4 | TGTGCCAGCAGTTTAAGGTCCTCGCGTGGGAACACTGAAGCTTTCTTT | CASSLRSSRGNTEAFF
. | TRBJ2-7 | . | TRBV12-3/TRBV12-4 | TGTGCCAGCAGTACTTTTGCTTCCGAGCAGTACTTC | CASSTFASEQYF
. | TRBJ2-6 | few | TRBV4-1 | TGCGCCAGCAGCCAAGAGCAGGGCGCCGGGGCCAACGTCCTGACTTTC | CASSQEQGAGANVLTF
. | TRBJ2-5 | . | TRBV21-1 | TGTGCCAGCAGCAAAGGAGAGGGGTGCCAAGAGACCCAGTACTTC | CASSKGEGCQETQYF
TRBD1 | TRBJ2-4 | few | TRBV5-1 | TGCGCCAGCAGCCCAGCCGGGACAGGGGGCTATGAGCAGTACTTC | CASSPAGTGGYEQYF
. | TRBJ2-1 | . | TRBV20-1 | TGCAGTGCTAGAGATAGGGGGGAGGGCCACTACAATGAGCAGTTCTTC | CSARDRGEGHYNEQFF
. | TRBJ2-3 | once | TRBV29-1 | TGCAGCGTAACCGGGATTGATACGCAGTATTTT | CSVTGIDTQYF
. | TRBJ2-7 | many | TRBV5-1 | TGTGCCAGCAGCCTGGACGGCTACGAGCAGTACTTC | CASSLDGYEQYF
. | TRBJ2-7 | few | TRBV7-9 | TGTGCCAGCAGCCCCCCGAAGGGTAGCGCAAACGAGCAGTACTTC | CASSPPKGSANEQYF
. | TRBJ1-1 | . | TRBV18 | TGTGCCAGCTCACCACCGACGGGGCCGAACACTGAAGCTTTCTTT | CASSPPTGPNTEAFF
. | TRBJ2-7 | . | TRBV5-1 | TGCGCCAGCAGCCCCCCTAGTTCGACCTACGAGCAGTACTTC | CASSPPSSTYEQYF